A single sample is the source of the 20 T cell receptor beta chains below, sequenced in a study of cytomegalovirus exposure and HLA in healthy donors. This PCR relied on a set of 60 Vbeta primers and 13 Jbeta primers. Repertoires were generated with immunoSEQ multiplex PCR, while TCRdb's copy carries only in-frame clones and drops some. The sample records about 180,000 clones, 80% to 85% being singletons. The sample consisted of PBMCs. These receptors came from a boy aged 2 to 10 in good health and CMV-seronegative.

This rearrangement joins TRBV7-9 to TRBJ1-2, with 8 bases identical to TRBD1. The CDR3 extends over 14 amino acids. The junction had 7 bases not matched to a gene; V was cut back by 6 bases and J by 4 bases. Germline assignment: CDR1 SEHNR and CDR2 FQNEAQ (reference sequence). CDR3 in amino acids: CASSSSDRAYGYTF. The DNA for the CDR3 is TGTGCCAGCAGTTCCTCGGACAGGGCCTATGGCTACACCTTC.

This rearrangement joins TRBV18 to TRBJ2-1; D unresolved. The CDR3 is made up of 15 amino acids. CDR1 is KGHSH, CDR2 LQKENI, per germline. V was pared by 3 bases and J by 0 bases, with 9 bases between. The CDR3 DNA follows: TGTGCCAGCTCACCTGCGCGTCCCTCCTACAATGAGCAGTTCTTC. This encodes CASSPARPSYNEQFF.

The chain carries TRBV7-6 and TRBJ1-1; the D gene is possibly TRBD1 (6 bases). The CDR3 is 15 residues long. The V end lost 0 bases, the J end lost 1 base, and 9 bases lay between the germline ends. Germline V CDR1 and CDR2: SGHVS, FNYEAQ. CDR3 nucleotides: TGTGCCAGCAGCTTAGCTACAGGGCCGAACACTGAAGCTTTCTTT. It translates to CASSLATGPNTEAFF.

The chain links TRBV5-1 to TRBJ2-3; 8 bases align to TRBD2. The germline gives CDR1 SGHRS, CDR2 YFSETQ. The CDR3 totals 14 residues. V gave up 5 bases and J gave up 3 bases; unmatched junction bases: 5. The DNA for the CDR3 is TGCGCCAGCAGTACCGGGACTAGTACAGATACGCAGTATTTT. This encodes CASSTGTSTDTQYF.

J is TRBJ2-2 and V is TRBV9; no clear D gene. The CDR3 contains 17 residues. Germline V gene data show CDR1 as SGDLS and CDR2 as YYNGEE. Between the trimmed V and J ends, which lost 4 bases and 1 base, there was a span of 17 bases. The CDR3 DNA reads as TGTGCCAGCAGCCCCCGTTCGAGCTTTCTGAACACCGGGGAGCTGTTTTTT. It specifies CASSPRSSFLNTGELFF.

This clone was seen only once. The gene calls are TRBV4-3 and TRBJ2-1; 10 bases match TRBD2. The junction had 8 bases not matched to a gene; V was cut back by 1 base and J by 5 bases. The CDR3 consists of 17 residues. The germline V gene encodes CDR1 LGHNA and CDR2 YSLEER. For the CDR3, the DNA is TGCGCCAGCAGCCAAGTATTAGCGGGAGGCTTCAACAATGAGCAGTTCTTC. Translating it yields CASSQVLAGGFNNEQFF.

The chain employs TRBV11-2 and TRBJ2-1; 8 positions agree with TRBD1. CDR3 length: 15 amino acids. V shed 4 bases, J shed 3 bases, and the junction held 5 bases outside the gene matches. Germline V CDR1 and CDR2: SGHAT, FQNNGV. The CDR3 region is CASSWAGGFYNEQFF. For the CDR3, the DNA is TGTGCCAGCAGCTGGGCAGGGGGCTTCTACAATGAGCAGTTCTTC.

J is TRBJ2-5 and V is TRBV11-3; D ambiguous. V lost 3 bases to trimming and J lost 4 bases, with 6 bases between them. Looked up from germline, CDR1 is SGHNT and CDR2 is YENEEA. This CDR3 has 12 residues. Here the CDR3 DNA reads TGTGCCAGCAGCTTGACTCTAGAGACCCAGTACTTC. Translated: CASSLTLETQYF. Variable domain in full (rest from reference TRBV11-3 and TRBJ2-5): EAGVVQSPRYKIIEKKQPVAFWCNPISGHNTLYWYLQNLGQGPELLIRYENEEAVDDSQLPKDRFSAERLKGVDSTLKIQPAELGDSAVYLCASSLTLETQYFGPGTRLLVL.

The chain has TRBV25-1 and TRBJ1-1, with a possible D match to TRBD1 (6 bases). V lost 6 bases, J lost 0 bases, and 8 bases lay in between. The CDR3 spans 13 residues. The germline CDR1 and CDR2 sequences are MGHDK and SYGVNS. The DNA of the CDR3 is TGTGCCAGCAGGGGACATCTGAACACTGAAGCTTTCTTT. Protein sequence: CASRGHLNTEAFF.

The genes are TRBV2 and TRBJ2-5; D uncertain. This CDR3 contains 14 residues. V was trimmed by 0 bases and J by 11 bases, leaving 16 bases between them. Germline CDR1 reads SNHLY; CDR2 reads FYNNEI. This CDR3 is CASSEAGGLPVQYF. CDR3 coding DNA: TGTGCCAGCAGTGAAGCTGGCGGTCTCCCAGTGCAGTACTTC.

The CDR3 DNA reads TGTGCCAGCAGCTTGGCAAGACAGGGCTATAGCAATCAGCCCCAGCATTTT. As protein: CASSLARQGYSNQPQHF. V is TRBV5-6 and J is TRBJ1-5; 7 bases map to TRBD1. This CDR3 is built from 17 residues. Germline CDR1 is SGHDT and CDR2 is YYEEEE. V lost 0 bases and J lost 0; bases outside the gene matches: 6. Filled out from reference TRBV5-6 and TRBJ1-5, the complete variable domain reads DAGVTQSPTHLIKTRGQQVTLRCSPKSGHDTVSWYQQALGQGPQFIFQYYEEEERQRGNFPDRFSGHQFPNYSSELNVNALLLGDSALYLCASSLARQGYSNQPQHFGDGTRLSIL.

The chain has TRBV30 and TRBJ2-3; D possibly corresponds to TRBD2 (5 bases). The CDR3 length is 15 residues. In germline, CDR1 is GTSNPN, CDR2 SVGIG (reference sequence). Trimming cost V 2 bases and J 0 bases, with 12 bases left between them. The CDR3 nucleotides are TGTGCCTGGAGTCTTGCGGGCGGGAGCACAGATACGCAGTATTTT. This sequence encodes CAWSLAGGSTDTQYF.

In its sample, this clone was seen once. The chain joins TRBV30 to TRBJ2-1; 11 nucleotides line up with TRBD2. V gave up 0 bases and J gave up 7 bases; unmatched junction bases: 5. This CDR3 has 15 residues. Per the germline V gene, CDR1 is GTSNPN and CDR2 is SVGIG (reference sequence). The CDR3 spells CAWSVRLAGRNEQFF. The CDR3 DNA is TGTGCCTGGAGTGTCAGACTAGCGGGAAGGAATGAGCAGTTCTTC. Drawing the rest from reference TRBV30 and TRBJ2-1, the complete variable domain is SQTIHQWPATLVQPVGSPLSLECTVEGTSNPNLYWYRQAAGRGLQLLFYSVGIGQISSEVPQNLSASRPQDRQFILSSKKLLLSDSGFYLCAWSVRLAGRNEQFFGPGTRLTVL.

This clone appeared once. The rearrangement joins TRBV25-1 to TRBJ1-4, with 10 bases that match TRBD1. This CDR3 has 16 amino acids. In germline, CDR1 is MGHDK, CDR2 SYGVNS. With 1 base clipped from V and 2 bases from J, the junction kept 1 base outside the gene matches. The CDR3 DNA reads TGTGCCAGCAGTGAATTGGGACAGGGGACTAATGAAAAACTGTTTTTT. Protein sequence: CASSELGQGTNEKLFF.

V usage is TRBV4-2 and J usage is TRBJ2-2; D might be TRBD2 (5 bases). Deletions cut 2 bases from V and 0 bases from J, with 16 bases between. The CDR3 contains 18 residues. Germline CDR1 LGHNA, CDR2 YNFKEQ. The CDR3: CASSQIKVARANTGELFF. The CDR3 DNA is TGTGCCAGCAGCCAAATTAAGGTAGCGAGGGCGAACACCGGGGAGCTGTTTTTT.

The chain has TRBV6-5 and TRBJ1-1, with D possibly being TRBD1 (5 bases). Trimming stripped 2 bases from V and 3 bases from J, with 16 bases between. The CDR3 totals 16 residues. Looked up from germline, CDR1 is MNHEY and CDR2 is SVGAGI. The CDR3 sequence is CASSYTGGYGYTEAFF. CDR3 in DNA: TGTGCCAGCAGTTACACCGGGGGGTACGGTTACACTGAAGCTTTCTTT.

CDR3 loop: CASSFSLEFEAFF. Written as DNA, the CDR3 is TGCGCCAGCAGCTTTAGTCTTGAGTTTGAAGCTTTCTTT. The chain has TRBV5-1 and TRBJ1-1, with unresolved D. The CDR3 consists of 13 residues. Germline lookup yields CDR1 SGHRS and CDR2 YFSETQ. The V end was cut by 2 bases, the J end by 7 bases, with 12 bases between.

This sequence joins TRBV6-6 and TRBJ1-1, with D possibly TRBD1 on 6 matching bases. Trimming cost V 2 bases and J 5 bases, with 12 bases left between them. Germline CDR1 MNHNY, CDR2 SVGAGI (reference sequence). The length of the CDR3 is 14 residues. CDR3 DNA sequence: TGTGCCAGCAGTTACGACAGGATTTGGACTGAAGCTTTCTTT. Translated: CASSYDRIWTEAFF.

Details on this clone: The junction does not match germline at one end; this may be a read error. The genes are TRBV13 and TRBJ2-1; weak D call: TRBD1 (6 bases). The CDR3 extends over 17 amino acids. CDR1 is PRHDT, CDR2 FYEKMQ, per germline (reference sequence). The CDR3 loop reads CASGLARTDPGQYEQFF. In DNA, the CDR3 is TGTGCCAGCGGCTTAGCCCGGACAGATCCGGGACAATATGAGCAGTTCTTC.

The CDR3 region has the DNA TGTTCCAGCAGCTTAGACCGCCCGGGACTGTCAGGACGGTCCTACGAGCAGTACGTC. It is translated as CSSSLDRPGLSGRSYEQYV. The chain joins TRBV7-9 to TRBJ2-7; maybe TRBD2 (6 bases). The CDR3 runs 19 residues. Germline V CDR1 and CDR2: SEHNR, FQNEAQ (reference sequence).